This T cell receptor beta chain was captured in a study of naive and memory T cell subsets. Study results and caveats: Naive repertoires, especially CD8, held a few larger clonotypes, possibly memory cells re-expressing CD45RA. In naive cells, over 95% of TCR sequences were seen only once. From naive to CM, EM and EMRA, diversity decreased and Gini increased.

The germline gives CDR1 SEHNR, CDR2 FQNEAQ (reference sequence). The CDR3 covers 13 residues. Trimming stripped 4 bases from V and 4 bases from J, with 10 bases between. Overnight CMV lysate stimulation of fresh PBMCs defined donor CMV status by CD4+ IFNgamma. CD8 T cells were positively selected from what remained after CD4 positive selection. Details on this clonotype: Its matching antigen is unknown.

An equimolar mix of two oligonucleotides served as the beta constant-region primer for TRBC1 and TRBC2. Nested alpha and beta constant-region primers with the SP2 primer drove four PCR rounds on ligated cDNA. MiXCR was run by TCRdb on the UMI-ligation and nested PCR reads, yielding one entry per CDR3 protein. The table lists 99,000 or so distinct CDR3 sequences, roughly 15% of them singletons. The V call is TRBV7-9, the J call TRBJ1-2; the D is unclear. The sequence was obtained from a human donor in good health. Sequencing input: naive CD8+ T cells from blood. CDR3 sequence (DNA): TGTGCCAGCAGCTCGCGGGCCACCTATGGCTACACCTTC. This translates into CASSSRATYGYTF.